Below are 5 T cell receptor beta chains sequenced from a single sample in a study of cytomegalovirus exposure and HLA in healthy donors. 60 Vbeta and 13 Jbeta primers were used in PCR. TCRdb's table, derived via immunoSEQ multiplex PCR, lists solely in-frame clones and lacks some. The sample holds 80,000 to 100,000 clones, about 81% seen once. Sequenced sample: PBMCs. The receptors stem from a man aged 18 to 35 in good health and CMV-seropositive.

In its sample, this clone was seen a few times. The chain is built from TRBV28 and TRBJ1-5, with unresolved D. In germline, CDR1 is MDHEN, CDR2 SYDVKM. The CDR3 totals 13 residues. V was trimmed by 1 base and J by 6 bases, leaving 7 bases between them. The CDR3 region has the DNA TGTGCCAGCAGTTTATTAGGGAGTCAGCCCCAGCATTTT. Translating gives CASSLLGSQPQHF. The full variable domain, in which reference TRBV28 and TRBJ1-5 provide the parts outside the CDR3, is DVKVTQSSRYLVKRTGEKVFLECVQDMDHENMFWYRQDPGLGLRLIYFSYDVKMKEKGDIPEGYSVSREKKERFSLILESASTNQTSMYLCASSLLGSQPQHFGDGTRLSIL.

The sample holds a few counts of this clone. This rearrangement joins TRBV5-1 to TRBJ2-3, with TRBD1 as a possible D gene (5 bases). In germline, CDR1 is SGHRS, CDR2 YFSETQ. V lost 0 bases and J lost 3, with 11 bases in between. The CDR3 has 15 amino acids. CDR3 coding DNA: TGCGCCAGCAGCTTGGTGAAAGGGGATACAGATACGCAGTATTTT. Its protein is CASSLVKGDTDTQYF.

This chain links TRBV29-1 with TRBJ2-1; D unresolved. V lost 1 base, J lost 0 bases, and 13 bases lay in between. The CDR3 spans 16 residues. Germline V gives CDR1 SQVTM, CDR2 ANQGSEA. The CDR3 loop is CSVEGLTELSYNEQFF. For the CDR3, the DNA is TGCAGCGTTGAAGGGTTAACAGAGCTCTCCTACAATGAGCAGTTCTTC.

DNA of the CDR3: TGCAGCGTTGAACTCTCTGGGGCCAACGTCCTGACTTTC. Amino acids: CSVELSGANVLTF. The rearrangement links TRBV29-1 to TRBJ2-6; unclear D gene. Looked up from germline, CDR1 is SQVTM and CDR2 is ANQGSEA. V dropped 2 bases and J dropped 0 bases, with 2 bases sitting between them. This CDR3 is built from 13 residues.

The V gene is TRBV6-5, the J gene TRBJ1-5; maybe TRBD1 (6 bases). CDR1 and CDR2 (germline): MNHEY, SVGAGI. This CDR3 is 13 amino acids long. The V and J ends lost 8 bases and 7 bases respectively, with 15 bases between them. The CDR3 is CASANRVDQPQHF. CDR3 nucleotide sequence: TGTGCCAGCGCAAACAGGGTGGACCAGCCCCAGCATTTT.